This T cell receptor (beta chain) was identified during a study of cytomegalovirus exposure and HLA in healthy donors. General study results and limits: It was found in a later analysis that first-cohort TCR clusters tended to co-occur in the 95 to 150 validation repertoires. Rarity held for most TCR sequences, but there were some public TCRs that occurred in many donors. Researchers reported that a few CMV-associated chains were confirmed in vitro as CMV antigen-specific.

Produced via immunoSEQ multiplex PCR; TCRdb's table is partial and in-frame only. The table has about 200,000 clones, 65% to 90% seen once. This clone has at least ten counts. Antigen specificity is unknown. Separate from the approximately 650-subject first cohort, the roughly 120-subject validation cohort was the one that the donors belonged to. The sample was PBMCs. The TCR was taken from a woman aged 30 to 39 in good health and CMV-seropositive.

The CDR3 bases are TGTGCCAGCAGTCGGCCTCTTACAGGGTCGGCGAACTATGGCTACACCTTC. The encoded protein is CASSRPLTGSANYGYTF. The chain links TRBV5-6 to TRBJ1-2, with D possibly being TRBD1 (6 bases). This CDR3 region has 17 residues. With 5 bases removed from V and 2 bases from J, the gap between germline ends came to 22 bases. Germline CDR1 SGHDT, CDR2 YYEEEE.